The 8 T cell receptor beta chains below come from one sample, sequenced in a study of CD8+CD57+ T cells in acquired aplastic anemia. Profiling that covered TCR beta VDJ and CDR3 relied on genomic DNA as its template. Using its own MiXCR run on the reads, TCRdb lists one record per CDR3 protein. Of 150,000 to 200,000 distinct CDR3 sequences listed, around half are singletons. The sequenced patients had an expansion of CD8+CD57+ cells seen by flow cytometry. The material sequenced was sorted CD4+, CD8+, or CD8+CD57+ T cells (not recorded which) from PBMCs. These receptors all come from a human donor with aplastic anemia.

Comments on this clonotype: A much larger clone differs from this one at a single base, so this may be a read error. CDR3 sequence: CASSALGGELTETQYF. CDR3 coding DNA: TGTGCCAGCAGCGCCCTAGGTGGTGAACTCACAGAGACGCAGTATTTT. The chain links TRBV9 to TRBJ2-3; D ambiguous. The CDR3 is made up of 16 amino acids. Germline V gives CDR1 SGDLS, CDR2 YYNGEE. The whole variable domain, remainder taken from reference TRBV9 and TRBJ2-3, is DSGVTQTPKHLITATGQRVTLRCSPRSGDLSVYWYQQSLDQGLQFLIQYYNGEERAKGNILERFSAQQFPDLHSELNLSSLELGDSALYFCASSALGGELTETQYFGPGTRLTVL.

V gene TRBV27 combines with J gene TRBJ1-2, with a possible D match to TRBD1 (6 bases). The V end was cut by 6 bases, the J end by 3 bases, with 11 bases between. The CDR3 is 13 amino acids. Germline values: CDR1 MNHEY, CDR2 SMNVEV (reference sequence). CDR3 nucleotide sequence: TGTGCCAGCAGGGGGGGCAGGGACTATGGCTACACCTTC. Its protein is CASRGGRDYGYTF.

The V gene is TRBV10-1, the J gene TRBJ1-4, with a tentative D call TRBD1 (5 bases). Germline-derived CDR1 and CDR2 are WNHNN and SYGVQD (reference sequence). V lost 8 bases to trimming and J lost 0 bases, with 13 bases between them. The CDR3 extends over 15 amino acids. The CDR3 is CASGGGPATNEKLFF. The CDR3 coding sequence is TGCGCCAGCGGGGGAGGGCCGGCAACTAATGAAAAACTGTTTTTT.

The V call is TRBV7-3, the J call TRBJ2-1; TRBD1 is a possible D gene (7 bases). Between the trimmed V and J ends, which lost 4 bases and 9 bases, there was a span of 13 bases. This CDR3 contains 13 residues. The germline V gene encodes CDR1 SGHTA and CDR2 FQGTGA. DNA of the CDR3: TGTGCCAGCAGCTCCCAGGGGGGCGGTGAGCAGTTCTTC. Its translation is CASSSQGGGEQFF.

CDR3 nucleotide sequence: TGTGCCAGCAGTCGATATATGGCAGGGAACAACTATGGCTACACCTTC. Translating gives CASSRYMAGNNYGYTF. The J gene is TRBJ1-2, the V gene TRBV3-1; D might be TRBD1 (5 bases). This CDR3 is 16 amino acids long. The germline CDR1 and CDR2 sequences are LGHDT and YNNKEL (reference sequence). V was cut by 6 bases and J by 2 bases, with 19 bases left in between.

J is TRBJ2-1 and V is TRBV6-1; maybe TRBD1 (6 bases). The germline CDR1 and CDR2 sequences are MNHNS and SASEGT. The CDR3 has 15 residues. V was clipped by 6 bases and J by 3 bases, with 15 bases between them. The CDR3 sequence: CASREQGIGYNEQFF. CDR3 in DNA: TGTGCCAGCAGGGAGCAGGGGATAGGCTACAATGAGCAGTTCTTC.

The chain links TRBV20-1 to TRBJ2-3; perhaps TRBD1 as D (5 bases). Germline V gene sequence: CDR1 DFQATT, CDR2 SNEGSKA (reference sequence). Trimming pared 5 bases from V and 3 bases from J, leaving 12 bases between. The CDR3 loop spans 13 amino acids. CDR3 amino acids: CSAAQVGTDTQYF. The CDR3 DNA reads TGCAGTGCTGCACAGGTCGGAACAGATACGCAGTATTTT.

The chain uses TRBV18 and TRBJ1-2; D not resolved. The CDR3 is made up of 15 amino acids. Deletions cut 3 bases from V and 2 bases from J, with 13 bases between. Germline V gene lookup returns CDR1 KGHSH and CDR2 LQKENI. In nucleotides, the CDR3 is TGTGCCAGCTCACCGATGTCTACTCAAAACTATGGCTACACCTTC. Translation gives CASSPMSTQNYGYTF.